This TCR beta chain was obtained from a study of blood T cell repertoires in COVID-19. At the level of the study: Italy, Spain and the United States were the sources of the convalescent and acute COVID-19 samples. Nucleic acid was either cDNA or gDNA, and it came from T cells, B-cell-depleted T cells, or PBMCs.

One Seattle source followed patients from active infection through their disease course. CDR3 length equals 18 residues. Clones were sequenced by immunoSEQ multiplex PCR, and TCRdb holds only the in-frame ones, with some missing. Among over 150,000 clones listed, approximately 87% were seen once. Sequencing input: peripheral blood. The chain carries TRBV1 and TRBJ2-3; the D segment call TRBD2 is taken from the table without a DNA check. TRBV1 is a recognized pseudogene. This sequence originates from a woman aged 70-85 years with COVID-19, enrolled during active disease. The CDR3 DNA follows: TGCACCAGCAGCCAACCGGTCGAACTAGCGGGGTACACAGATACGCAGTATTTT. Its translation: CTSSQPVELAGYTDTQYF.